Listed here are 30 T cell receptor beta chains from one sample, sequenced in a study of graft-versus-host responses after intestinal transplantation. TCRdb's copy holds only in-frame clones and misses some; the assay was immunoSEQ multiplex PCR. The sample consists of some 86,000 clones, about nine tenths of them appearing once. Antigen specificity for these receptors is unknown. This specimen was unstimulated CD4+ T cells sorted from spleen or lymph node cells, taken before transplant. Source of these receptors: a human donor who was the organ donor for an intestinal transplant.

The chain combines TRBV5-1 with TRBJ2-7; 7 nucleotides agree with TRBD2. With V trimmed by 1 base and J by 2 bases, 6 bases remained unmatched. Germline CDR1 SGHRS, CDR2 YFSETQ. The CDR3 has 15 residues. This CDR3 is CASSLIGLGTYEQYF. CDR3 bases: TGCGCCAGCAGCTTGATTGGACTAGGAACCTACGAGCAGTACTTC. The variable domain in full, with the rest retrieved from reference TRBV5-1 and TRBJ2-7, is KAGVTQTPRYLIKTRGQQVTLSCSPISGHRSVSWYQQTPGQGLQFLFEYFSETQRNKGNFPGRFSGRQFSNSRSEMNVSTLELGDSALYLCASSLIGLGTYEQYFGPGTRLTVT.

V and J are TRBV7-9 and TRBJ1-4, with 8 bases fitting TRBD1. J gave up 7 bases and V 5 bases, and 3 bases lay outside the gene matches. Germline V gene lookup returns CDR1 SEHNR and CDR2 FQNEAQ (reference sequence). CDR3 length equals 13 residues. CDR3 region: CASSPDRVEKLFF. DNA of the CDR3: TGTGCCAGCAGCCCGGACAGGGTTGAAAAACTGTTTTTT. Full variable domain (remainder filled in from reference TRBV7-9 and TRBJ1-4): DTGVSQNPRHKITKRGQNVTFRCDPISEHNRLYWYRQTLGQGPEFLTYFQNEAQLEKSRLLSDRFSAERPKGSFSTLEIQRTEQGDSAMYLCASSPDRVEKLFFGSGTQLSVL.

The chain is built from TRBV6-1 and TRBJ2-3, with TRBD2 identical over 7 bases. The CDR3 loop spans 15 amino acids. Germline V CDR1 and CDR2: MNHNS, SASEGT. Trimming took 4 bases from V and 0 from J; bases not matched to a gene: 4. CDR3 sequence: CASSARRGSTDTQYF. DNA of the CDR3: TGTGCCAGCAGTGCACGGCGGGGGAGCACAGATACGCAGTATTTT.

This clone has just a few counts. The V call is TRBV30, the J call TRBJ1-4, with TRBD1 as a possible D gene (6 bases). V dropped 3 bases and J dropped 8 bases, with 13 bases sitting between them. This CDR3 has 13 amino acids. CDR1 is GTSNPN and CDR2 is SVGIG in the germline V gene (reference sequence). CDR3 coding DNA: TGTGCCTGGAGACACAGGGTAGGCGAAAAACTGTTTTTT. It encodes CAWRHRVGEKLFF.

This clone was counted once. The chain's CDR3 is CASSELWLAGGDTQYF. CDR3 DNA sequence: TGCGCCAGCAGTGAGCTTTGGCTAGCGGGAGGAGATACGCAGTATTTT. The chain employs TRBV10-1 and TRBJ2-3, with 11 bases matching TRBD2. The CDR3 consists of 16 residues. Germline CDR1 and CDR2: WNHNN and SYGVQD (reference sequence). J gave up 5 bases and V 2 bases, and 6 bases lay outside the gene matches.

This sequence joins TRBV11-2 and TRBJ1-4, with D perhaps matching TRBD1 (5 bases). The germline V and J ends were trimmed by 1 base and 7 bases, with 13 bases remaining between them. Germline CDR1 reads SGHAT; CDR2 reads FQNNGV. This CDR3 has 15 amino acids. Here the CDR3 DNA reads TGTGCCAGCAGCTTAGGAGGCAGGGCCGGTGAAAAACTGTTTTTT. Its translation is CASSLGGRAGEKLFF.

The gene calls are TRBV25-1 and TRBJ2-2; 12 nucleotides match TRBD2. Germline assignment: CDR1 MGHDK and CDR2 SYGVNS. This CDR3 is 17 amino acids long. The trim removed 5 bases at V and 4 bases at J, leaving 8 bases unmatched. DNA of the CDR3: TGTGCCAGCAGTCCCTACCGACTAGCGGGAGCCACCGGGGAGCTGTTTTTT. It codes for CASSPYRLAGATGELFF.

The V gene is TRBV6-5, the J gene TRBJ1-6, with D possibly matching TRBD1 (5 bases). Germline lookup yields CDR1 MNHEY and CDR2 SVGAGI. V lost 0 bases and J lost 10, with 16 bases in between. This CDR3 has 16 residues. Written as DNA, the CDR3 is TGTGCCAGCAGTTACTCGAATTCGGGGGATCGATCACCCCTCCACTTT. Translation gives CASSYSNSGDRSPLHF.

V and J are TRBV9 and TRBJ2-5, with TRBD2 matching 7 bases. CDR1 SGDLS and CDR2 YYNGEE come from the germline V gene. After removal of 0 bases from V and 5 bases from J, the junction contained 10 bases not matched to a gene. The CDR3 runs 16 residues. In nucleotides, the CDR3 is TGTGCCAGCAGCGTAGGGGAAGGACGTAGCGGGGAGACCCAGTACTTC. Translated, it gives CASSVGEGRSGETQYF.

The rearrangement joins TRBV2 to TRBJ2-7; D gene uncertain. CDR3 length: 10 residues. Deletions cut 9 bases from V and 6 bases from J, with 9 bases between. The germline V gene has CDR1 SNHLY and CDR2 FYNNEI. The CDR3 nucleotides are TGTGCCAGTAGTTATCCCGAGCAGTACTTC. Translated, it gives CASSYPEQYF.

This chain joins TRBV28 and TRBJ2-6, with D possibly being TRBD1 (6 bases). The CDR3 is 15 residues long. Germline CDR1 is MDHEN and CDR2 is SYDVKM. Trimming left V 5 bases short and J 4 bases short, with 12 bases between. The CDR3 loop reads CASSPGVRGANVLTF. DNA for the CDR3: TGTGCCAGCAGTCCAGGGGTGAGGGGGGCCAACGTCCTGACTTTC.

The chain employs TRBV18 and TRBJ2-5, with unresolved D. There are 15 residues in the CDR3. V was trimmed by 3 bases and J by 2 bases, leaving 13 bases between them. The V gene's germline CDR1 is KGHSH and CDR2 LQKENI. The CDR3 here is CASSPQINSQETQYF. In DNA, the CDR3 is TGTGCCAGCTCACCTCAGATTAATTCGCAAGAGACCCAGTACTTC.

The CDR3, as DNA: TGTGCCACCCGAGGGGGGGTTGACGAGCAGTACTTC. This codes for CATRGGVDEQYF. The rearrangement links TRBV10-3 to TRBJ2-7; tentatively, D is TRBD2 (7 bases). The V end was cut by 10 bases, the J end by 5 bases, with 15 bases between. This CDR3 has 12 amino acids. CDR1 is ENHRY, CDR2 SYGVKD, per germline.

The V and J genes are TRBV5-4 and TRBJ2-7; 7 bases match TRBD2. The CDR3 runs to 15 residues. Germline trimming cut 5 bases from V and 2 bases from J; bases unmatched to any gene: 10. From germline, CDR1 is SGHNT and CDR2 YYREEE (reference sequence). CDR3 residues: CASSVGLAAPYEQYF. The CDR3 nucleotides are TGTGCCAGCAGTGTAGGGCTAGCGGCCCCCTACGAGCAGTACTTC.

The chain employs TRBV7-8 and TRBJ2-2, with 7 positions matching TRBD2. The trim removed 3 bases at V and 7 bases at J, leaving 5 bases unmatched. This CDR3 is 14 amino acids long. The germline gives CDR1 SGHVS, CDR2 FQNEAQ. CDR3 sequence (DNA): TGTGCCAGCAGCTTCCACCCGGGGGGCGGGGAGCTGTTTTTT. Protein: CASSFHPGGGELFF.

This clone has just one count. The chain combines TRBV1 with TRBJ2-1; the table names TRBD2, a call not compared with the DNA. TRBV1 is a listed pseudogene. The CDR3 is 16 residues long. This chain's CDR3 is CTSSQGATSGNNEQFF. The CDR3 DNA reads TGCACCAGCAGCCAGGGTGCAACTAGCGGGAACAATGAGCAGTTCTTC.

The rearrangement links TRBV7-3 to TRBJ2-1; 8 bases agree with TRBD2. After removal of 5 bases from V and 8 bases from J, the junction contained 11 bases not matched to a gene. The CDR3 runs to 15 residues. CDR1 is SGHTA and CDR2 is FQGTGA in the germline V gene. The CDR3 bases are TGTGCCAGCAGCCCCGGACTAGCTATGTTCGATGAGCAGTTCTTC. As protein: CASSPGLAMFDEQFF.

The V and J genes are TRBV28 and TRBJ2-4; 8 bases are a match to TRBD2. V was clipped by 5 bases and J by 0 bases; unmatched bases: 6. This CDR3 contains 16 residues. Germline V gives CDR1 MDHEN, CDR2 SYDVKM. CDR3 bases: TGTGCCAGCAGTCCCGGGGGGGCCCTAGCCAAAAACATTCAGTACTTC. Encoded protein: CASSPGGALAKNIQYF.

The V gene is TRBV9, the J gene TRBJ2-3; TRBD2 matches 9 bases. The CDR3 totals 16 residues. The trim removed 0 bases at V and 2 bases at J, leaving 4 bases unmatched. Germline lookup yields CDR1 SGDLS and CDR2 YYNGEE. The CDR3 DNA reads TGTGCCAGCAGCGTAGCCGGCGGGGGGGTCACAGATACGCAGTATTTT. Amino acids: CASSVAGGGVTDTQYF.

This chain joins TRBV19 and TRBJ2-3; TRBD2 aligns across 8 bases. The length of the CDR3 is 18 residues. Trimming removed 4 bases from V and 6 bases from J; junction bases left unmatched: 18. The V gene's germline CDR1 is LNHDA and CDR2 SQIVND (reference sequence). CDR3 sequence (DNA): TGTGCCAGTAGTAGGAGGCAAAATGAGGGACTAGTGTCGGATACGCAGTATTTT. Protein: CASSRRQNEGLVSDTQYF.

This chain's CDR3 is CASSGNARGLNTEAFF. In DNA form, the CDR3 reads TGTGCCAGCAGCGGTAACGCCAGGGGGCTGAACACTGAAGCTTTCTTT. The chain is built from TRBV5-4 and TRBJ1-1; 8 bases map to TRBD1. J was trimmed by 0 bases and V by 4 bases; bases with no gene match: 8. The CDR3 contains 16 residues. Germline V gene sequence: CDR1 SGHNT, CDR2 YYREEE (reference sequence).

The CDR3 nucleotides read TGTGCCAGCAGTGGGGGGGTCCCATACAATGAGCAGTTCTTC. It is translated as CASSGGVPYNEQFF. The chain recombines TRBV25-1 with TRBJ2-1, with D possibly matching TRBD2 (6 bases). The CDR3 has 14 amino acids. Germline values: CDR1 MGHDK, CDR2 SYGVNS. The ends were cut back, 4 bases at V and 4 bases at J, with 11 bases in the middle.

The chain is built from TRBV7-3 and TRBJ2-7; possible D gene TRBD2, 6 bases. Judging by the DNA end, TRBJ2-1 fits better; the J call may be wrong. This CDR3 has 13 amino acids. From germline, CDR1 is SGHTA and CDR2 FQGTGA. CDR3 nucleotides: TGTGCCAGCAGCTACGTCGGGAGCAATGAGCAGTTCTTC. Translated: CASSYVGSNEQFF.

The rearrangement links TRBV5-5 to TRBJ1-6; D is unresolved. V was clipped by 2 bases and J by 11 bases, with 8 bases between them. The CDR3 is 12 residues long. The germline gives CDR1 SGHKS, CDR2 YYEKEE (reference sequence). The CDR3 DNA is TGTGCCAGCAGCTTACCCCCGGCACCCCTCCACTTT. Amino acids: CASSLPPAPLHF.

The chain combines TRBV18 with TRBJ2-3; TRBD1 might be the D (6 bases). The CDR3 is 17 residues long. Trimming removed 4 bases at V and 3 bases at J, with 20 bases between. The germline V gene encodes CDR1 KGHSH and CDR2 LQKENI. The CDR3 bases are TGTGCCAGCTCACAAGGACAGCCGGATTACCTAACAGATACGCAGTATTTT. Its protein product is CASSQGQPDYLTDTQYF. Looking up the rest from reference TRBV18 and TRBJ2-3 gives the full variable domain: NAGVMQNPRHLVRRRGQEARLRCSPMKGHSHVYWYRQLPEEGLKFMVYLQKENIIDESGMPKERFSAEFPKEGPSILRIQQVVRGDSAAYFCASSQGQPDYLTDTQYFGPGTRLTVL.

The chain links TRBV4-2 to TRBJ2-3, with 11 bases fitting TRBD2. V was clipped by 3 bases and J by 5 bases; unmatched bases: 7. CDR3 size: 16 residues. Germline CDR1 is LGHNA and CDR2 is YNFKEQ. DNA for the CDR3: TGTGCCAGCAGCCAGGTAGCGGGAGGGCCCGGAGATACGCAGTATTTT. This encodes CASSQVAGGPGDTQYF.

This rearrangement joins TRBV30 to TRBJ1-3; no clear D. Germline V gives CDR1 GTSNPN, CDR2 SVGIG (reference sequence). The CDR3 spans 12 residues. V was shortened by 0 bases and J by 8 bases, with 8 bases between the two germline ends. The DNA for the CDR3 is TGTGCCTGGAGTGTTACGAGGTACACCATATATTTT. It yields the protein CAWSVTRYTIYF.

V and J are TRBV7-3 and TRBJ2-1, with D unresolved. CDR3 size: 13 residues. Deletions cut 2 bases from V and 3 bases from J, with 5 bases between. Germline V gives CDR1 SGHTA, CDR2 FQGTGA. CDR3 coding DNA: TGTGCCAGCAGCTTATCCCGCTACAATGAGCAGTTCTTC. Its translation: CASSLSRYNEQFF.

This clone was recorded only once. The chain joins TRBV19 to TRBJ1-2; 9 bases agree with TRBD1. Losses at the gene ends were 5 bases for V and 3 bases for J; bases not matched to a gene: 7. Per the germline V gene, CDR1 is LNHDA and CDR2 is SQIVND (reference sequence). The CDR3 has 15 amino acids. The CDR3 nucleotides are TGTGCCAGTAGTTCAAAAAGACAGGGGGACTATGGCTACACCTTC. It translates to CASSSKRQGDYGYTF.

CDR3 DNA: TGTGCCCGGGGGACAGGGGGATCACCCCTCCACTTT. As protein: CARGTGGSPLHF. The V and J genes are TRBV30 and TRBJ1-6; 11 nucleotides line up with TRBD1. V gave up 8 bases and J gave up 10 bases; unmatched junction bases: 4. Germline V lookup: CDR1 GTSNPN, CDR2 SVGIG (reference sequence). The CDR3 has 12 amino acids. Combining the CDR3 with reference TRBV30 and TRBJ1-6 gives the whole variable domain SQTIHQWPATLVQPVGSPLSLECTVEGTSNPNLYWYRQAAGRGLQLLFYSVGIGQISSEVPQNLSASRPQDRQFILSSKKLLLSDSGFYLCARGTGGSPLHFGNGTRLTVT.